Each of the 2 T cell receptor beta chains below was sequenced from the same sample in a study of T cell changes during pregnancy in multiple sclerosis. Profiling relied on immunoSEQ multiplex PCR, and the TCRdb table lists in-frame clones only, not all of them. The sample holds about 32,000 clones, approximately 94% seen once. The sequencing here drew on CD4+ T cells from peripheral blood mononuclear cells, taken in the second trimester of pregnancy. The origin of the receptors is a female donor with multiple sclerosis, enrolled in a pregnancy study.

The rearrangement joins TRBV2 to TRBJ1-6; D possibly corresponds to TRBD1 (5 bases). V was clipped by 7 bases and J by 4 bases, with 11 bases between them. CDR1 and CDR2 (germline): SNHLY, FYNNEI. This CDR3 spans 14 amino acids. CDR3 bases: TGTGCCAGCAAGAGACAGCATTATAATTCACCCCTCCACTTT. It codes for CASKRQHYNSPLHF.

This CDR3 is CASGRGDNGNQPQHF. CDR3 nucleotide sequence: TGTGCTAGTGGCCGCGGGGATAACGGCAATCAGCCCCAGCATTTT. The rearrangement uses TRBV12-5 and TRBJ1-5; D is ambiguous. Germline CDR1 and CDR2: LGHNT and FRNRAP. This CDR3 comprises 15 residues. Trimming stripped 6 bases from V and 2 bases from J, with 14 bases between.